The present entry profiles one TCR beta chain with its context. Its specificity is not known. V shed 3 bases and J shed 3 bases, with 9 bases lying between them. The germline V gene has CDR1 MNHNS and CDR2 SASEGT. The CDR3 extends over 14 amino acids. This record comes from a study of TIL therapy for anti-PD-1-resistant metastatic lung cancer. Study as a whole: Median patient age was 54, ranging about 35-80 years.

Time point denoted: pre-treatment sample, taken before nivolumab and TIL therapy. Study-level findings and limits: After infusion, TIL clonotypes partly replaced peripheral T cells and declined over months.

Sequencing used immunoSEQ v3. Sequencing depth was approximately 1.8 million read pairs for survey level, about 5-6.5 million for deep. Here immunoSEQ multiplex PCR was the method, and the copy in TCRdb shows in-frame clones only, minus some. Of more than 55,000 clones in the sample, about 69% were seen once. The chain recombines TRBV6-1 with TRBJ1-5; tentative D call: TRBD1 (5 bases). The sequenced sample was blood, obtained at baseline. The receptor's source is a person aged 25 to 80 with non-small cell lung cancer. CDR3 sequence reads: CASSELGPNQPQHF. Written as DNA, the CDR3 is TGTGCCAGCAGTGAGCTGGGGCCCAATCAGCCCCAGCATTTT.